Given below is one T cell receptor (beta chain) in context. The data were obtained in a study of blood T cell repertoires in COVID-19. Whole-study context: Both acute and convalescent COVID-19 samples were obtained from the United States, Italy and Spain. T cells, B-cell-depleted T cells, or PBMCs supplied cDNA or gDNA.

Each participant's cohort was designated according to participant-reported clinical history. Per the study methods: Amplified reference gene primers provided the basis for estimating nucleated cell counts. The table came from immunoSEQ multiplex PCR; TCRdb's copy has only in-frame clones and leaves some out. The V and J calls and the clone size are those of that table, but D and trimming were determined from the DNA. The sample holds approximately 260,000 clones, approximately 88% seen once. CDR1 SGHTA and CDR2 FQGTGA come from the germline V gene. Trimming pared 6 bases from V and 8 bases from J, leaving 22 bases between. CDR3 length: 15 amino acids.

The receptor comes from a woman aged 40 to 50 with acute COVID-19. The specimen sequenced was PBMCs or T cells enriched from blood (not recorded which). The gene calls are TRBV7-3 and TRBJ1-1; possibly TRBD1 for D (6 bases). CDR3 DNA sequence: TGTGCCAGCAGTTTGCAGGGACACCCCTCAGGCGAAGCTTTCTTT. This sequence encodes CASSLQGHPSGEAFF. The full variable domain, in which reference TRBV7-3 and TRBJ1-1 provide the parts outside the CDR3, is GAGVSQTPSNKVTEKGKYVELRCDPISGHTALYWYRQSLGQGPEFLIYFQGTGAADDSGLPNDRFFAVRPEGSVSTLKIQRTERGDSAVYLCASSLQGHPSGEAFFGQGTRLTVV.